This T cell receptor beta chain was captured by sequencing in a study of blood T cell repertoires in COVID-19. Original analysis: Cell counts per sample came from amplifying reference gene primers. The table came from immunoSEQ multiplex PCR; TCRdb's copy has only in-frame clones and leaves some out. V and J calls and clone size follow that table, whereas D and trimming were derived from the DNA. The sample has around 300,000 clones, over 85% seen once. Donors of Cohort 3 who recovered were those that had two negative PCRs, clearance, or symptom resolution. Material: PBMCs or T cells enriched from blood (not recorded which). This TCR was recovered from a woman in her sixties who had recovered from COVID-19.

CDR3 DNA sequence: TGTGCCAGCAGCTCGGGACCGGGACAGGGAACTGGAAACACCATATATTTT. Residues: CASSSGPGQGTGNTIYF. The genes are TRBV11-3 and TRBJ1-3, with 9 bases fitting TRBD1. Trimming removed 4 bases from V and 2 bases from J; junction bases left unmatched: 9. Germline values: CDR1 SGHNT, CDR2 YENEEA. The CDR3 contains 17 residues.